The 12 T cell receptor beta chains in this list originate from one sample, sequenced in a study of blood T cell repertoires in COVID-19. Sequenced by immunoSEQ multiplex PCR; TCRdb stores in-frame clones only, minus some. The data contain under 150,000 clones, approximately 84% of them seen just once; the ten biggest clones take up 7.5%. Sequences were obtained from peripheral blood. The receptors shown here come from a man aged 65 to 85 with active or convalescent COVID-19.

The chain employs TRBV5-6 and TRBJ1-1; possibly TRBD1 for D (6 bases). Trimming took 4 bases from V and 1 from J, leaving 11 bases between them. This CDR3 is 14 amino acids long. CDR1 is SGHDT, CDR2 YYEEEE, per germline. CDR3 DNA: TGTGCCAGCAGCCGACGGGACACGAACACTGAAGCTTTCTTT. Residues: CASSRRDTNTEAFF.

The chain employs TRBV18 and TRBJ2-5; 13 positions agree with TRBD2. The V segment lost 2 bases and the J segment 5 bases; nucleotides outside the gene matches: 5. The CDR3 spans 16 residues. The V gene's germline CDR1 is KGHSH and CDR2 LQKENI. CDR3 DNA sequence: TGTGCCAGCTCACCAGGACTAGCGGGGGCTGGGGAGACCCAGTACTTC. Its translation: CASSPGLAGAGETQYF.

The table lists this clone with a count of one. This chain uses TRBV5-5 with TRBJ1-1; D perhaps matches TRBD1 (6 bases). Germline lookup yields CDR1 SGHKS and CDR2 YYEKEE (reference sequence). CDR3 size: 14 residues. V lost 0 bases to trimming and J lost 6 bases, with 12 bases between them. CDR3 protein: CASSLVDWGPEAFF. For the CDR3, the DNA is TGTGCCAGCAGCTTGGTTGATTGGGGGCCTGAAGCTTTCTTT.

This chain's CDR3 is CASTRGSGTSVREQFF. Written as DNA, the CDR3 is TGTGCCAGTACACGGGGCTCGGGGACTAGCGTCCGTGAGCAGTTCTTC. The chain recombines TRBV19 with TRBJ2-1; TRBD2 aligns across 10 bases. Germline CDR1 LNHDA, CDR2 SQIVND (reference sequence). Unmatched junction bases numbered 15, after V lost 7 bases and J lost 9 bases. CDR3 length equals 16 residues.

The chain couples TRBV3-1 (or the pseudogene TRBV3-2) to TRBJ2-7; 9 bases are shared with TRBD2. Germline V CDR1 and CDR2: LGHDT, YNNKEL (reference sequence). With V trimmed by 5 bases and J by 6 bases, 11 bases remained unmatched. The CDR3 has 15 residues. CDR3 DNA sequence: TGTGCCAGCAGCTATATAAGAGGACTAGCGTCCGAGCAGTACTTC. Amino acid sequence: CASSYIRGLASEQYF.

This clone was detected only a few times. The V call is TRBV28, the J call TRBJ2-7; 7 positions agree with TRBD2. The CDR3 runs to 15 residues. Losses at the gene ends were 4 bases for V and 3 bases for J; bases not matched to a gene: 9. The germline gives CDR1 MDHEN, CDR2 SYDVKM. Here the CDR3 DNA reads TGTGCCAGCAGTTCCGCCGGGGAGGGTGGCTACGAGCAGTACTTC. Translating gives CASSSAGEGGYEQYF.

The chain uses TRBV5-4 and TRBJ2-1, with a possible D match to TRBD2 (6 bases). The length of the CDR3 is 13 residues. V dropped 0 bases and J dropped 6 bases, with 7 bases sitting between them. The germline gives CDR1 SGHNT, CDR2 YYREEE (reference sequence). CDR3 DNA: TGTGCCAGCAGCTTGGTGGGGGGCAATGAGCAGTTCTTC. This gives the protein CASSLVGGNEQFF.

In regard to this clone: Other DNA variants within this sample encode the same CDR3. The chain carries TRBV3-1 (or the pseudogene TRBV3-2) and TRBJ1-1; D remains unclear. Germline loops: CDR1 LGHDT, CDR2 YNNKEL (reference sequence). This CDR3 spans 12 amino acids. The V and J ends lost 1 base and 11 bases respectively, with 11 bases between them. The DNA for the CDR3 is TGTGCCAGCAGCCAAGGACGGGGTGAGGCTTTCTTT. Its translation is CASSQGRGEAFF.

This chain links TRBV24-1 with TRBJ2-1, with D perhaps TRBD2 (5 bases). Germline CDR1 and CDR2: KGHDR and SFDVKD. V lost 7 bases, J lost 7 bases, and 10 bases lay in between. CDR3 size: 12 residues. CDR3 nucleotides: TGTGCCACCAGGGGAGATGGGAATGAGCAGTTCTTC. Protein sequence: CATRGDGNEQFF.

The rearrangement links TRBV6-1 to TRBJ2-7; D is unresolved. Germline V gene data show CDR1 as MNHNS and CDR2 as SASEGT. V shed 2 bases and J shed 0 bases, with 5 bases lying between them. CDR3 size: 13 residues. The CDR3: CASSENYSYEQYF. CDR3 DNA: TGTGCCAGCAGTGAAAACTACTCCTACGAGCAGTACTTC.

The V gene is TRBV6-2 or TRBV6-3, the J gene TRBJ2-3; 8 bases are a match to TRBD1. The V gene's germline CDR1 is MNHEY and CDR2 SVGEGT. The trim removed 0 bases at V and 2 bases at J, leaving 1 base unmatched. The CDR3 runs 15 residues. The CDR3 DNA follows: TGTGCCAGCAGTTACTCGGGACAGGCCACAGATACGCAGTATTTT. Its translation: CASSYSGQATDTQYF.

This CDR3 reads CASTRRGSGANVLTF. The CDR3 bases are TGTGCCAGCACCCGAAGGGGGTCTGGGGCCAACGTCCTGACTTTC. V gene TRBV2 combines with J gene TRBJ2-6; D is perhaps TRBD1 (6 bases). Germline loops: CDR1 SNHLY, CDR2 FYNNEI. V lost 7 bases to trimming and J lost 1 base, with 11 bases between them. This CDR3 is 15 amino acids long.